A selection of T cell receptor beta chains follows, all from one sample in a study of cytomegalovirus exposure and HLA in healthy donors. Some clones are missing from TCRdb's copy, which holds only in-frame ones; the method was immunoSEQ multiplex PCR. The sample holds 90,000 to 120,000 clones, approximately 78% seen once. Sequencing input: PBMCs. The origin of the receptors is a woman in her thirties or forties in good health and CMV-seronegative. CDR3s include the opening cysteine and the closing phenylalanine or tryptophan. The order of the fields is CDR3 DNA, CDR3 protein, V gene, clone size, D gene, J gene. D genes are given only for firm matches. Not every row has a clone size; where given, it reads once, few, many or a size class.

TGTGCCAGTAGTATAGGCGGGAGGGCCGCGTCGAATGAGCAGTTCTTC	CASSIGGRAASNEQFF	TRBV19	NA	TRBD2	TRBJ2-1
TGTGCCACCAGCGGGACCCCGGGACTAGCGGGAGGCCTACTCGGGACAGATACGCAGTATTTT	CATSGTPGLAGGLLGTDTQYF	TRBV15	NA	TRBD2	TRBJ2-3
TGTGCCAGCAGCTTGGCCGGGACTAGCGGCACCGGGGAGCTGTTTTTT	CASSLAGTSGTGELFF	TRBV5-6	NA	TRBD2	TRBJ2-2
TGTGCCAGCAGCTTTACGCGGGATCCCGGAGATACGCAGTATTTT	CASSFTRDPGDTQYF	TRBV7-2	NA	NA	TRBJ2-3
TGTGCCTGGAGTAAATGGGGCGCTCAAGGCTACACCTTC	CAWSKWGAQGYTF	TRBV30	NA	NA	TRBJ1-2
TGTGCCAGCAGCTCGGGACTAGCGGGTCTTTACGAGCAGTACTTC	CASSSGLAGLYEQYF	TRBV6-5	once	TRBD2	TRBJ2-7
TGTGCCAGCAGCTTTAGTAATTCACCCCTCCACTTT	CASSFSNSPLHF	TRBV7-9	NA	NA	TRBJ1-6
TGCGCCAGCAGTACCGAGGGGAGGGAGCAGTATTTT	CASSTEGREQYF	TRBV5-1	NA	TRBD2	TRBJ2-3
TGTGCCAGTAGTACACTAGCCGGGACGAGCTATGGCTACACCTTC	CASSTLAGTSYGYTF	TRBV19	NA	NA	TRBJ1-2
TGTGCCAGCAGCGTAGAAGGGGCGGGGAGACATGAGCAGTTCTTC	CASSVEGAGRHEQFF	TRBV9	NA	NA	TRBJ2-1
TGTGCCAGCAGCCACCAGATGTTGGGGGGTAGAAGTGGCACTGAAGCTTTCTTT	CASSHQMLGGRSGTEAFF	TRBV27	NA	NA	TRBJ1-1
TGTGCCAGCAAAAACAGGGAGATGGGGTCACCCCTCCACTTT	CASKNREMGSPLHF	TRBV28	NA	NA	TRBJ1-6
TGTGCCAGCACTTACTTAGGCGGACAGGGGAGCACTGAAGCTTTCTTT	CASTYLGGQGSTEAFF	TRBV28	NA	TRBD1	TRBJ1-1
TGCGCCAGCAAGAACAGGGACTACTCCTACGAGCAGTACTTC	CASKNRDYSYEQYF	TRBV4-1	NA	NA	TRBJ2-7
TGTGCCAGCCCGAAGCTGAGGCAGTTCTTC	CASPKLRQFF	TRBV9	NA	NA	TRBJ2-1
TGTGCCAGCAGTTTGGTAGAGGGGGTAGGAACTTATGAAGCTTTCTTT	CASSLVEGVGTYEAFF	TRBV27	NA	NA	TRBJ1-1
TGTGCCAGTTTTCGAACTCCGGACTATGGCTACACCTTC	CASFRTPDYGYTF	TRBV19	NA	NA	TRBJ1-2
TGTGCCAGCAGACCGATGAGGGCAGATACGCAGTATTTT	CASRPMRADTQYF	TRBV6-1	NA	NA	TRBJ2-3
TGTGCCTGGAGTGTCCGAATGCGAGATACGCAGTATTTT	CAWSVRMRDTQYF	TRBV30	NA	NA	TRBJ2-3
TGTGCCAGCAGCTTAATGGGACTGGGTACCTACAATGAGCAGTTCTTC	CASSLMGLGTYNEQFF	TRBV7-2	NA	NA	TRBJ2-1
TGTGCCAGCAGCGCCTTCCCAGGGGGCGAGCAGTACTTC	CASSAFPGGEQYF	TRBV9	NA	TRBD1	TRBJ2-7
TGCAGTTCTGCGAAGGGGACAATCCAAGAGACCCAGTACTTC	CSSAKGTIQETQYF	TRBV29-1	NA	NA	TRBJ2-5
TGTGCCAGCAGGCGGGACCGTAATTCACCCCTCCACTTT	CASRRDRNSPLHF	TRBV6-1	NA	NA	TRBJ1-6